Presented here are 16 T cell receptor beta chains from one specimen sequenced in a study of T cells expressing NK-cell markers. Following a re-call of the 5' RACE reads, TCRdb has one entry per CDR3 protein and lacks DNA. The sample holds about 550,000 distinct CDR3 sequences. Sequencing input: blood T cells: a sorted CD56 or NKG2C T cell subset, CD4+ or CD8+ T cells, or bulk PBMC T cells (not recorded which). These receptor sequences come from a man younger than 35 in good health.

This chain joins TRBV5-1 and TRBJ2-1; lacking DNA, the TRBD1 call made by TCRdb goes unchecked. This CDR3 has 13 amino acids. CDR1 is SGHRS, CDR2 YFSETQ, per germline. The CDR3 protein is CASSRTGGYEQFF.

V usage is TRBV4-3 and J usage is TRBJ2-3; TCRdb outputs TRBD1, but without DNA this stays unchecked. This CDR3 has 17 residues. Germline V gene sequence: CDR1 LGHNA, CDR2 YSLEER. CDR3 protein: CASSQEGTGINTDTQYF.

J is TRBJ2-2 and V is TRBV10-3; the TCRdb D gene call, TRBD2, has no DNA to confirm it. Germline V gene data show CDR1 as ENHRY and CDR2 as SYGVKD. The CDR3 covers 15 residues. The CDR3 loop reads CATVGLAGAGGELFF.

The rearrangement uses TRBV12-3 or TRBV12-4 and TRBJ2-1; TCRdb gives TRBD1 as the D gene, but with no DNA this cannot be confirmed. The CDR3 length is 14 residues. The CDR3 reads CASSTGTRGNEQFF.

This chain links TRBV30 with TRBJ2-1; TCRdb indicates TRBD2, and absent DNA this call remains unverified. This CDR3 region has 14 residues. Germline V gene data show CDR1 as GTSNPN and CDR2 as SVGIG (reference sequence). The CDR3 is CAWSLGLANNEQFF.

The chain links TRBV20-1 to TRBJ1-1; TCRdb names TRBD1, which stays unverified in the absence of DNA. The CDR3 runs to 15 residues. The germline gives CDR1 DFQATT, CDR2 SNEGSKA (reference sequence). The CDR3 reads CSAKETERSDAEAFF.

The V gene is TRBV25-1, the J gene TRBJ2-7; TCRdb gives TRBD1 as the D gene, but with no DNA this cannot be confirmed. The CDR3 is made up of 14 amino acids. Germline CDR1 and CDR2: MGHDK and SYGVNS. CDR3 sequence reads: CASRGQGNFYEQYF.

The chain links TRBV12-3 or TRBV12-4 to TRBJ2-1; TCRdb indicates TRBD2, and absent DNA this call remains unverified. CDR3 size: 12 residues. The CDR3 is CASSPTRVQQFF.

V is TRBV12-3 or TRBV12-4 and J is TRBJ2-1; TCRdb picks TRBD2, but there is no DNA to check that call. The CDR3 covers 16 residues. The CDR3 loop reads CASSLFRGRLFHEQFF.

This chain's CDR3 is CASRGDKNIQYF. This chain joins TRBV25-1 and TRBJ2-4. This CDR3 is built from 12 residues. Per germline, CDR1 MGHDK and CDR2 SYGVNS. The complete variable domain, with remaining parts taken from reference TRBV25-1 and TRBJ2-4, reads EADIYQTPRYLVIGTGKKITLECSQTMGHDKMYWYQQDPGMELHLIHYSYGVNSTEKGDLSSESTVSRIRTEHFPLTLESARPSHTSQYLCASRGDKNIQYFGAGTRLSVL.

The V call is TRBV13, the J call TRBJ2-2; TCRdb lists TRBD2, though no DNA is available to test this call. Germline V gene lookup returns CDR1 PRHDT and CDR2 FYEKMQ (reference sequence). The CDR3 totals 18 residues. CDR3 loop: CASSLGRGTEGFSGELFF.

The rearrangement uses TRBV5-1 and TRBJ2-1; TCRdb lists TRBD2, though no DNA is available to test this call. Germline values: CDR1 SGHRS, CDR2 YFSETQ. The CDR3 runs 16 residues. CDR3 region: CASSSPGREAVNEQFF.

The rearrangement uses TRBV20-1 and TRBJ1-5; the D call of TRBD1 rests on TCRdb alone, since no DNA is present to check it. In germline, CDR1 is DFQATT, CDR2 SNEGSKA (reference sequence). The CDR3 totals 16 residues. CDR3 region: CSASSGGLLSNQPQHF.

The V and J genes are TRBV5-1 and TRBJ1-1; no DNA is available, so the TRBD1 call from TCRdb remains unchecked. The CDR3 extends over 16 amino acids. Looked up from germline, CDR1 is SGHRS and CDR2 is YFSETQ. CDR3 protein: CASSLPGTGVNTEAFF.

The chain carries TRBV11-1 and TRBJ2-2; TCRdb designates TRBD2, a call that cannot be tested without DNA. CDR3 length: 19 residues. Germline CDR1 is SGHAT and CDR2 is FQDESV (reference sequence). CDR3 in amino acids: CASSLVLAGGPSNTGELFF.

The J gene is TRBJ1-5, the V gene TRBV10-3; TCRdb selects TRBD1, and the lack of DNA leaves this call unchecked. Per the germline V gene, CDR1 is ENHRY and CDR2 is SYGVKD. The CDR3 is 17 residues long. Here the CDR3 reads CAISPRDRGASNQPQHF.